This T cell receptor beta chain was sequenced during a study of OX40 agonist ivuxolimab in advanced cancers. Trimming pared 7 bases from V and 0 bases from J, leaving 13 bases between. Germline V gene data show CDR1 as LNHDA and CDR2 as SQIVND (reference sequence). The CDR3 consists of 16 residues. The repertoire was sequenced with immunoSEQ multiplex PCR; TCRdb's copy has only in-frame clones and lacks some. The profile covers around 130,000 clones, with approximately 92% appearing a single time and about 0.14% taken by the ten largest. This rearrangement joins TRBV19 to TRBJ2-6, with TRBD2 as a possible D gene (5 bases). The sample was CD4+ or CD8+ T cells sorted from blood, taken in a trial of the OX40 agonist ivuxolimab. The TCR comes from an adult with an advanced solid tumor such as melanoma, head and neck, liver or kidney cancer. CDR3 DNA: TGTGCCAGTACCCGAGGGTTACCCTCTGGGGCCAACGTCCTGACTTTC. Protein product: CASTRGLPSGANVLTF.